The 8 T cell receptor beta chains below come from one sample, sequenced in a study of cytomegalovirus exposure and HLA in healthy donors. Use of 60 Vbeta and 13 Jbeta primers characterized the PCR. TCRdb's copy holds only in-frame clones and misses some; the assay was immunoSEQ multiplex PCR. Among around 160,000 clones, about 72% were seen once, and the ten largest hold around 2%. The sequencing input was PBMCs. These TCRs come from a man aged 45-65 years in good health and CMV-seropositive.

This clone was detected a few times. CDR3 bases: TGTGCCAGCAGCTTATCGGGGGGGGTGGGGCTAGATACGCAGTATTTT. Residues: CASSLSGGVGLDTQYF. This rearrangement joins TRBV7-2 to TRBJ2-3, with 8 bases fitting TRBD2. Germline CDR1 is SGHTA and CDR2 is FQGNSA. The CDR3 extends over 16 amino acids. Trimming removed 2 bases from V and 5 bases from J; junction bases left unmatched: 9.

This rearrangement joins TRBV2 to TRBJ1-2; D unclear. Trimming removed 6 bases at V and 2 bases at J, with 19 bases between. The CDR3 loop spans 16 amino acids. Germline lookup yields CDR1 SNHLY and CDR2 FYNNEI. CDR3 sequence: CASRGSRRGSNYGYTF. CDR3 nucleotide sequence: TGTGCCAGCAGAGGTAGCCGACGAGGCTCCAACTATGGCTACACCTTC.

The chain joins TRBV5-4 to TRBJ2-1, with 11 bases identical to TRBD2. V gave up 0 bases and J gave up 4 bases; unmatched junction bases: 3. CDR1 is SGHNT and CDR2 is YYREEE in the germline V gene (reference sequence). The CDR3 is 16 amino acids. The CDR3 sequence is CASSLASSGGYNEQFF. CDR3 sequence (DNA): TGTGCCAGCAGCTTGGCTTCTAGCGGGGGGTACAATGAGCAGTTCTTC.

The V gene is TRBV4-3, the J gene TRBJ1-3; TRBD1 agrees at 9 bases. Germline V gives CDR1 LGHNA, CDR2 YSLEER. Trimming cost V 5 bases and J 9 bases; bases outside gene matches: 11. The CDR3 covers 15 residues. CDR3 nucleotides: TGCGCCAGCAGCGAGGACAGGGGCCTAGCGGGCACCATATATTTT. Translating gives CASSEDRGLAGTIYF.

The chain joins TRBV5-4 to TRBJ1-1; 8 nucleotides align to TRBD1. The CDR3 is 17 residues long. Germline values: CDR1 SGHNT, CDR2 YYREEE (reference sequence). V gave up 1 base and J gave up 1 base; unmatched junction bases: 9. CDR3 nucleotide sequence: TGTGCCAGCAGCTTGCTACTCAGGGGGCGAACGAACACTGAAGCTTTCTTT. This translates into CASSLLLRGRTNTEAFF.

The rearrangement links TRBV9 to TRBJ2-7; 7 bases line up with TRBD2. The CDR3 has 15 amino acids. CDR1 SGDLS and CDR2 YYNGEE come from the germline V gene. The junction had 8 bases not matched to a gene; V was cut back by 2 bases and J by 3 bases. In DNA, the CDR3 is TGTGCCAGCAGCGTGGGGGGGGTTGGGGTCTACGAGCAGTACTTC. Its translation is CASSVGGVGVYEQYF. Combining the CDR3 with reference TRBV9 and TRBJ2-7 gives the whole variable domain DSGVTQTPKHLITATGQRVTLRCSPRSGDLSVYWYQQSLDQGLQFLIQYYNGEERAKGNILERFSAQQFPDLHSELNLSSLELGDSALYFCASSVGGVGVYEQYFGPGTRLTVT.

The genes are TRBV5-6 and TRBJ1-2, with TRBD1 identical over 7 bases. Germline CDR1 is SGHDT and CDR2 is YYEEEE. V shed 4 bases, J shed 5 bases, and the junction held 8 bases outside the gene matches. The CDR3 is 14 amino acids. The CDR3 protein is CASSLNRGGYGYTF. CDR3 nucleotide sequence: TGTGCCAGCAGCCTTAACAGGGGTGGGTATGGCTACACCTTC. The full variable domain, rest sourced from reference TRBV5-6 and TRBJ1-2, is DAGVTQSPTHLIKTRGQQVTLRCSPKSGHDTVSWYQQALGQGPQFIFQYYEEEERQRGNFPDRFSGHQFPNYSSELNVNALLLGDSALYLCASSLNRGGYGYTFGSGTRLTVV.

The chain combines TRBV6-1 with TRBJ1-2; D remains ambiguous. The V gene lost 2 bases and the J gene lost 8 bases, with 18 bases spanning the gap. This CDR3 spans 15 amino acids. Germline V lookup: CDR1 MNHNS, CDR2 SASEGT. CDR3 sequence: CASSESGMASEGYTF. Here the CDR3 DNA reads TGTGCCAGCAGTGAAAGTGGAATGGCCAGCGAGGGCTACACCTTC.